This TCR beta chain appears in the sequencing data of a study of tissue T cells after allogeneic stem cell transplantation. Study context: All graft-versus-host disease patients had gastrointestinal involvement and received several lines of directed therapy.

Overall study results and limits: Alloreactivity or antigen specificity of tissue TCRs was not determined; some clones might be host cells. Across patients, clones rarely overlapped, yet motif clusters were shared tissue-specifically. TCR repertoires tracked anatomic similarity, regardless of disease or transplant status.

The CDR3 covers 13 residues. Here immunoSEQ multiplex PCR was the method, and the copy in TCRdb shows in-frame clones only, minus some. Here the sample spans tens of thousands of clones, roughly 92% being singletons. In regard to this clone: The antigen is undetermined.

Sequences were derived from blood, sampled before transplantation. The V and J genes are TRBV21-1 and TRBJ2-7; TRBD2 is the table's D call, not checked against the DNA. TRBV21-1 is a recognized pseudogene. The receptor was isolated from a woman aged 40-69 years who later had graft-versus-host disease after an allogeneic stem cell transplant. CDR3 nucleotides: TGTGCCAGCAGCAAAGCGAATAGTTACGAGCAGTACTTC. It yields the protein CASSKANSYEQYF.